The 22 T cell receptor beta chains listed next were all sequenced from one sample in a study of blood T cell repertoires in COVID-19. TCRdb's copy holds only in-frame clones and misses some; the assay was immunoSEQ multiplex PCR. There are some 68,000 clones in the sample; 70% to 90% occur only once, and around 3.5% lies in the top ten. The sequenced sample was peripheral blood. The receptors come from a woman between 45 and 65 years old with COVID-19, enrolled during active disease.

The chain links TRBV5-1 to TRBJ1-4; D gene unclear. The CDR3 contains 15 residues. Germline loops: CDR1 SGHRS, CDR2 YFSETQ. V gave up 4 bases and J gave up 6 bases, with 16 bases separating them. The CDR3 is CASSPRSVVDEKLFF. CDR3 nucleotides: TGCGCCAGCAGCCCAAGGAGTGTTGTGGATGAAAAACTGTTTTTT.

The chain uses TRBV4-1 and TRBJ2-7; D may be TRBD1 (6 bases). The CDR3 totals 16 residues. The germline V gene has CDR1 MGHRA and CDR2 YSYEKL. The V gene lost 4 bases and the J gene lost 4 bases, with 20 bases spanning the gap. DNA of the CDR3: TGCGCCAGCAGCCGCCACCCCGCCGGACAGTCATACGAGCAGTACTTC. Encoded protein: CASSRHPAGQSYEQYF.

The rearrangement joins TRBV5-1 to TRBJ1-6; 9 bases fit TRBD1. V lost 2 bases, J lost 9 bases, and 9 bases stayed unmatched. CDR1 SGHRS and CDR2 YFSETQ come from the germline V gene. This CDR3 spans 16 amino acids. In DNA, the CDR3 is TGCGCCAGCAGCTTCGTGACAGGGGGAGAATTTTCACCCCTCCACTTT. It is translated as CASSFVTGGEFSPLHF.

V and J are TRBV6-5 and TRBJ1-6; D gene uncertain. Germline CDR1 reads MNHEY; CDR2 reads SVGAGI. V lost 6 bases and J 14 bases, leaving 17 bases between the germline ends. CDR3 length: 13 amino acids. The chain's CDR3 is CASSTDAFGALHF. The DNA of the CDR3 is TGTGCCAGCAGCACTGACGCTTTTGGAGCCCTCCACTTT.

The J gene is TRBJ2-7, the V gene TRBV7-2; D is unresolved. The germline V gene encodes CDR1 SGHTA and CDR2 FQGNSA. This CDR3 region has 12 residues. V was pared by 3 bases and J by 7 bases, with 10 bases between. DNA of the CDR3: TGTGCCAGCAGCTTTAGTGGTAGTGAGCAGTACTTC. Amino acids: CASSFSGSEQYF.

The chain carries TRBV6-5 and TRBJ1-5, with 7 bases matching TRBD1. Germline CDR1 reads MNHEY; CDR2 reads SVGAGI. This CDR3 contains 13 residues. V lost 4 bases, J lost 7 bases, and 4 bases stayed unmatched. In DNA form, the CDR3 reads TGTGCCAGCAGTTTGATCAGGGGGCAGCCCCAGCATTTT. This sequence encodes CASSLIRGQPQHF.

This chain links TRBV19 with TRBJ2-2, with TRBD2 matching 12 bases. Trimming took 5 bases from V and 2 from J; bases not matched to a gene: 9. The CDR3 extends over 18 amino acids. The V gene's germline CDR1 is LNHDA and CDR2 SQIVND (reference sequence). CDR3 sequence: CASSHEMTSGGNTGELFF. As DNA, the CDR3 is TGTGCCAGTAGTCATGAGATGACTAGCGGGGGTAACACCGGGGAGCTGTTTTTT.

The V call is TRBV5-4, the J call TRBJ2-7; 8 nucleotides line up with TRBD2. From germline, CDR1 is SGHNT and CDR2 YYREEE (reference sequence). Germline trimming cut 5 bases from V and 0 bases from J; bases unmatched to any gene: 13. The CDR3 extends over 17 amino acids. Here the CDR3 reads CASSLPPLAGNSYEQYF. Written as DNA, the CDR3 is TGTGCCAGCAGTCTGCCTCCTTTAGCGGGAAACTCCTACGAGCAGTACTTC.

The V and J genes are TRBV4-1 and TRBJ2-1; D might be TRBD1 (5 bases). Germline CDR1 MGHRA, CDR2 YSYEKL. The CDR3 loop spans 13 amino acids. The ends were cut back, 0 bases at V and 10 bases at J, with 10 bases in the middle. The DNA of the CDR3 is TGCGCCAGCAGCCAAGATACAAAGGGGGAGCAGTTCTTC. This codes for CASSQDTKGEQFF.

This chain joins TRBV18 and TRBJ1-2, with TRBD1 matching over 8 bases. The germline V gene encodes CDR1 KGHSH and CDR2 LQKENI. CDR3 size: 14 residues. Trimming removed 6 bases from V and 4 bases from J; junction bases left unmatched: 7. DNA for the CDR3: TGTGCCAGCTCGCCTAAAGGACAGGGCTATGGCTACACCTTC. Translated, it gives CASSPKGQGYGYTF.

In this sample, this clone turned up once. V and J are TRBV19 and TRBJ2-1; TRBD2 matches 8 bases. Per the germline V gene, CDR1 is LNHDA and CDR2 is SQIVND (reference sequence). This CDR3 has 14 amino acids. The V segment lost 6 bases and the J segment 3 bases; nucleotides outside the gene matches: 4. The CDR3 nucleotides are TGTGCCAGTAGGGAGACTAGCGTCTACAATGAGCAGTTCTTC. Its translation: CASRETSVYNEQFF.

The CDR3 protein is CASSAWTTGTGEQYF. The CDR3, as DNA: TGTGCCAGCAGCGCCTGGACTACCGGGACGGGGGAGCAGTACTTC. The chain links TRBV9 to TRBJ2-7, with D possibly matching TRBD2 (6 bases). V gave up 3 bases and J gave up 7 bases, with 20 bases separating them. Germline assignment: CDR1 SGDLS and CDR2 YYNGEE. The CDR3 runs to 15 residues. Full variable domain (outside the CDR3, taken from reference TRBV9 and TRBJ2-7): DSGVTQTPKHLITATGQRVTLRCSPRSGDLSVYWYQQSLDQGLQFLIQYYNGEERAKGNILERFSAQQFPDLHSELNLSSLELGDSALYFCASSAWTTGTGEQYFGPGTRLTVT.

The chain links TRBV5-5 to TRBJ1-5, with 8 nucleotides matching TRBD1. With V trimmed by 4 bases and J by 6 bases, 9 bases remained unmatched. This CDR3 region has 15 residues. CDR1 and CDR2 (germline): SGHKS, YYEKEE (reference sequence). The CDR3, as DNA: TGTGCCAGCAGCACAGACAGGGGTCAGGGTCAGCCCCAGCATTTT. It encodes CASSTDRGQGQPQHF.

The chain joins TRBV27 to TRBJ2-2; tentatively, D is TRBD2 (6 bases). V dropped 1 base and J dropped 2 bases, with 14 bases sitting between them. CDR1 is MNHEY, CDR2 SMNVEV, per germline (reference sequence). This CDR3 has 17 residues. CDR3 sequence: CASSLLGAGTNTGELFF. The DNA of the CDR3 is TGTGCCAGCAGTTTATTGGGTGCAGGGACTAACACCGGGGAGCTGTTTTTT.

The CDR3: CASSPGTEAFF. The CDR3 nucleotides read TGTGCCAGCTCACCGGGGACAGAAGCTTTCTTT. The chain is built from TRBV18 and TRBJ1-1, with D perhaps matching TRBD1 (6 bases). The CDR3 runs 11 residues. CDR1 is KGHSH, CDR2 LQKENI, per germline. Trimming removed 3 bases from V and 8 bases from J, with 7 bases in between.

V usage is TRBV6-2 or TRBV6-3 and J usage is TRBJ2-7; D is undetermined. Germline V CDR1 and CDR2: MNHEY, SVGEGT. With 2 bases removed from V and 5 bases from J, the gap between germline ends came to 16 bases. The CDR3 sequence is 15 residues long. CDR3 sequence reads: CASSYGLGPYHEQYF. The CDR3, as DNA: TGTGCCAGCAGTTACGGATTGGGCCCCTACCACGAGCAGTACTTC.

This chain uses TRBV5-6 with TRBJ1-1, with TRBD1 as a possible D gene (5 bases). V was cut by 1 base and J by 0 bases, with 10 bases left in between. The V gene's germline CDR1 is SGHDT and CDR2 YYEEEE. The CDR3 length is 15 residues. The CDR3 coding sequence is TGTGCCAGCAGCTTGACAGGTCTAATGAACACTGAAGCTTTCTTT. This encodes CASSLTGLMNTEAFF. Looking up the rest from reference TRBV5-6 and TRBJ1-1 gives the full variable domain: DAGVTQSPTHLIKTRGQQVTLRCSPKSGHDTVSWYQQALGQGPQFIFQYYEEEERQRGNFPDRFSGHQFPNYSSELNVNALLLGDSALYLCASSLTGLMNTEAFFGQGTRLTVV.

The chain has TRBV27 and TRBJ2-7; 8 nucleotides align to TRBD1. V dropped 1 base and J dropped 2; count of bases not matched to a gene: 1. The CDR3 sequence is 14 residues long. Germline V gene sequence: CDR1 MNHEY, CDR2 SMNVEV (reference sequence). The CDR3 reads CASSLLQGAYEQYF. The CDR3 bases are TGTGCCAGCAGTTTATTACAGGGGGCCTACGAGCAGTACTTC.

V and J are TRBV11-3 and TRBJ2-4; 9 bases map to TRBD1. The CDR3 has 14 amino acids. CDR1 and CDR2 from the germline V gene are SGHNT and YENEEA. The V and J ends lost 1 base and 9 bases, in that order; junction bases with no gene match: 4. The CDR3 is CASSLVPDRGIQYF. DNA of the CDR3: TGTGCCAGCAGCTTAGTCCCGGACAGGGGCATTCAGTACTTC.

V and J are TRBV5-6 and TRBJ2-2, with D possibly being TRBD1 (5 bases). V lost 3 bases to trimming and J lost 2 bases, with 14 bases between them. Germline CDR1 reads SGHDT; CDR2 reads YYEEEE. The CDR3 has 16 amino acids. The DNA for the CDR3 is TGTGCCAGCAGCTCGGCCTCGACAGTAAACACCGGGGAGCTGTTTTTT. This gives the protein CASSSASTVNTGELFF.

The chain combines TRBV30 with TRBJ2-1; 7 bases align to TRBD2. CDR1 GTSNPN and CDR2 SVGIG come from the germline V gene (reference sequence). Trimming cost V 2 bases and J 9 bases; bases outside gene matches: 1. The CDR3 loop spans 11 amino acids. CDR3 sequence: CAWSSGAEQFF. CDR3 nucleotide sequence: TGTGCCTGGAGTAGCGGGGCTGAGCAGTTCTTC.

The chain couples TRBV4-3 to TRBJ2-1, with 10 positions matching TRBD2. V lost 4 bases and J lost 9; bases outside the gene matches: 12. CDR1 and CDR2 from the germline V gene are LGHNA and YSLEER. This CDR3 is 16 amino acids long. The CDR3 nucleotides read TGCGCCAGCAGCCCGAGAACAGCGGGAGGGCCTGGTGAGCAGTTCTTC. The encoded protein is CASSPRTAGGPGEQFF.